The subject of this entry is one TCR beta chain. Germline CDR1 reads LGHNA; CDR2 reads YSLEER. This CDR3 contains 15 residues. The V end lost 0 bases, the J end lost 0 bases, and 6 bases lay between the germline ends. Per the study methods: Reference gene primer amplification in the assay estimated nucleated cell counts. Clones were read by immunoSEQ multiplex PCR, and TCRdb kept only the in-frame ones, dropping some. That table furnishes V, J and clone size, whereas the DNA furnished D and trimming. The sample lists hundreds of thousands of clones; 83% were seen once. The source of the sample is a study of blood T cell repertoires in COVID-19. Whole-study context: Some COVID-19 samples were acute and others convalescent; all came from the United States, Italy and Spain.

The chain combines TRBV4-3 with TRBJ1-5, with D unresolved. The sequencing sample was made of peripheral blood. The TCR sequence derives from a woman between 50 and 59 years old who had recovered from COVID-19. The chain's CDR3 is CASSQELYSNQPQHF. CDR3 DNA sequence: TGCGCCAGCAGCCAAGAGCTATATAGCAATCAGCCCCAGCATTTT.